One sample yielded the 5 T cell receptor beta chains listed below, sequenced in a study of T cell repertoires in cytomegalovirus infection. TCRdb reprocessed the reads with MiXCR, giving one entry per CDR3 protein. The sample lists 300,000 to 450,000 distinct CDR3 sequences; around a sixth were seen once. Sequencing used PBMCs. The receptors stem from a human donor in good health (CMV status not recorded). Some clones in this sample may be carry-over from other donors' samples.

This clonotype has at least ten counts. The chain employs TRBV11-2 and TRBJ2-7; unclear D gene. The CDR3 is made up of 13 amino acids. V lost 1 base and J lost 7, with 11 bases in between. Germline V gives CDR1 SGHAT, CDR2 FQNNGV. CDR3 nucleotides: TGTGCCAGCAGCTTAGCCCTCCTGTGGGAGCAGTACTTC. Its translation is CASSLALLWEQYF.

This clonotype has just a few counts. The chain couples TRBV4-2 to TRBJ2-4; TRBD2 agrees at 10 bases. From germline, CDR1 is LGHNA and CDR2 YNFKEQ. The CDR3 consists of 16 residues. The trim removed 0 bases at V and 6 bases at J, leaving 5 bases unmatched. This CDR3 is CASSQDGASGGNIQYF. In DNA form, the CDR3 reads TGTGCCAGCAGCCAAGATGGGGCTAGCGGGGGAAACATTCAGTACTTC.

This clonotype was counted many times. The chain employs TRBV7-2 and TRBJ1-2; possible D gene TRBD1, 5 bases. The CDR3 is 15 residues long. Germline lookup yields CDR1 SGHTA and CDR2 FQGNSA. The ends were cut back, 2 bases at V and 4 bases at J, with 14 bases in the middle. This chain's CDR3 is CASSLTAAGTYGYTF. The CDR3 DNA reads TGTGCCAGCAGCTTAACTGCAGCAGGGACCTATGGCTACACCTTC. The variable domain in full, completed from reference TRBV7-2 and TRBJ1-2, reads GAGVSQSPSNKVTEKGKDVELRCDPISGHTALYWYRQSLGQGLEFLIYFQGNSAPDKSGLPSDRFSAERTGGSVSTLTIQRTQQEDSAVYLCASSLTAAGTYGYTFGSGTRLTVV.

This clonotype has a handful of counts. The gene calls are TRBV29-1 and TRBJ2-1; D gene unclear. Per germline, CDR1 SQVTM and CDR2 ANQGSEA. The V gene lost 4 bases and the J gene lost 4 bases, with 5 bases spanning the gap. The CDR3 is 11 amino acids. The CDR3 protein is CSVGRYNEQFF. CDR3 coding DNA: TGCAGCGTTGGTCGATACAATGAGCAGTTCTTC.

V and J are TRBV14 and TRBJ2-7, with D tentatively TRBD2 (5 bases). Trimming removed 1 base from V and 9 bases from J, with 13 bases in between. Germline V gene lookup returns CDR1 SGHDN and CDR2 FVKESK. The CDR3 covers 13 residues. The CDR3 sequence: CASSQGASRGQYF. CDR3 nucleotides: TGTGCCAGCAGCCAAGGGGCCTCCCGGGGGCAGTACTTC.